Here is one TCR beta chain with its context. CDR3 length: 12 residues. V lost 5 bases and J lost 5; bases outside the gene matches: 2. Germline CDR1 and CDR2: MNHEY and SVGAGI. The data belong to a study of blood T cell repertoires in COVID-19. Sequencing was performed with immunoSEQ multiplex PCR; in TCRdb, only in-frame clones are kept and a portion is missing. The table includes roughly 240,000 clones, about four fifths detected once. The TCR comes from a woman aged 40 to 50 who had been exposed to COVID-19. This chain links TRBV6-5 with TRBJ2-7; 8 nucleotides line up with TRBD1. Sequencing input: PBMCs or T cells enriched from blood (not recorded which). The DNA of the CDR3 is TGTGCCAGCAGTACAGGGGGAAACGAGCAGTACTTC. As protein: CASSTGGNEQYF.